Presented here are 10 T cell receptor beta chains from one specimen sequenced in a study of blood T cell repertoires in COVID-19. Libraries were prepared by immunoSEQ multiplex PCR; TCRdb keeps only in-frame clonotypes and omits some of them. The table lists approximately 290,000 clones, roughly 80% of them singletons. The sequenced material came from peripheral blood. Receptors originate from a person aged 65 to 85 with COVID-19, enrolled during active disease.

A single count supports this clone. The chain joins TRBV7-2 to TRBJ1-6, with D possibly matching TRBD1 (6 bases). Per germline, CDR1 SGHTA and CDR2 FQGNSA. V was clipped by 5 bases and J by 8 bases, with 13 bases between them. The length of the CDR3 is 14 residues. As DNA, the CDR3 is TGTGCCAGCAGCAAAGGACAGAATTATTCACCCCTCCACTTT. It encodes CASSKGQNYSPLHF.

This clone was recorded a few times. This chain links TRBV2 with TRBJ1-4; D uncertain. Trimming pared 2 bases from V and 8 bases from J, leaving 9 bases between. CDR1 and CDR2 (germline): SNHLY, FYNNEI. The CDR3 is 13 amino acids. This chain's CDR3 is CASSEIVEEKLFF. The CDR3 DNA reads TGTGCCAGCAGTGAAATCGTAGAAGAAAAACTGTTTTTT.

This clone was seen more than once but under ten times. V usage is TRBV25-1 and J usage is TRBJ1-2; perhaps TRBD1 as D (6 bases). The V end was cut by 6 bases, the J end by 13 bases, with 21 bases between. Germline CDR1 and CDR2: MGHDK and SYGVNS. The CDR3 length is 13 residues. The CDR3 loop reads CASRAGQLLFFTF. For the CDR3, the DNA is TGTGCCAGCAGGGCCGGACAGCTATTGTTCTTCACCTTC.

The chain joins TRBV2 to TRBJ1-1; D is undetermined. V lost 10 bases to trimming and J lost 11 bases, with 23 bases between them. This CDR3 comprises 13 residues. Germline assignment: CDR1 SNHLY and CDR2 FYNNEI. The CDR3 DNA follows: TGTGCCACCCGTACTTCACTACCCAGAGGGGCTTTCTTT. Translation gives CATRTSLPRGAFF.

This chain uses TRBV6-6 with TRBJ1-1; no reliable D call. This CDR3 is 13 amino acids long. The germline V gene encodes CDR1 MNHNY and CDR2 SVGAGI (reference sequence). V was pared by 2 bases and J by 8 bases, with 12 bases between. This CDR3 reads CASSYDGVREAFF. The CDR3 nucleotides are TGTGCCAGCAGTTACGACGGCGTCAGGGAAGCTTTCTTT.

The V call is TRBV6-5, the J call TRBJ1-3; D not certain. CDR3 size: 14 residues. Germline-derived CDR1 and CDR2 are MNHEY and SVGAGI. The ends were cut back, 4 bases at V and 3 bases at J, with 10 bases in the middle. CDR3 residues: CASSSQASGNTIYF. The CDR3 nucleotides are TGTGCCAGCAGTTCGCAGGCAAGTGGAAACACCATATATTTT.

On this clone: Sequence at one end of the junction differs from germline and may be a read error. This chain uses TRBV12-3 or TRBV12-4 with TRBJ1-1; perhaps TRBD1 as D (5 bases). This CDR3 contains 13 residues. The CDR3 DNA reads as TGTGCCAGCAGCGTGCTGATTGGGGGGAAGCTTCTCTTT. This translates into CASSVLIGGKLLF.

The V and J genes are TRBV28 and TRBJ2-7, with TRBD2 matching over 7 bases. The ends lost 3 bases at V and 7 bases at J; junction bases unmatched: 15. The CDR3 contains 16 residues. Looked up from germline, CDR1 is MDHEN and CDR2 is SYDVKM. The DNA for the CDR3 is TGTGCCAGCAGTTTCCTCGGCAAAAGCGGGACGCAGGAGCAGTACTTC. Its translation is CASSFLGKSGTQEQYF. Combining the CDR3 with reference TRBV28 and TRBJ2-7 gives the whole variable domain DVKVTQSSRYLVKRTGEKVFLECVQDMDHENMFWYRQDPGLGLRLIYFSYDVKMKEKGDIPEGYSVSREKKERFSLILESASTNQTSMYLCASSFLGKSGTQEQYFGPGTRLTVT.

The J gene is TRBJ1-5, the V gene TRBV7-2; maybe TRBD1 (6 bases). V lost 1 base to trimming and J lost 6 bases, with 13 bases between them. The CDR3 spans 15 residues. Germline V gene lookup returns CDR1 SGHTA and CDR2 FQGNSA. The CDR3 nucleotides read TGTGCCAGCAGCTTAGGGGGTGGGGGCCCTCAGCCCCAGCATTTT. It yields the protein CASSLGGGGPQPQHF.

This CDR3 reads CASSLTSGSTDTQYF. For the CDR3, the DNA is TGTGCCAGCAGCCTGACTAGCGGGAGCACAGATACGCAGTATTTT. This chain connects TRBV11-3 to TRBJ2-3; 10 nucleotides match TRBD2. V shed 5 bases and J 0 bases; nucleotides not matched to a gene: 2. The CDR3 consists of 15 residues. Germline loops: CDR1 SGHNT, CDR2 YENEEA.